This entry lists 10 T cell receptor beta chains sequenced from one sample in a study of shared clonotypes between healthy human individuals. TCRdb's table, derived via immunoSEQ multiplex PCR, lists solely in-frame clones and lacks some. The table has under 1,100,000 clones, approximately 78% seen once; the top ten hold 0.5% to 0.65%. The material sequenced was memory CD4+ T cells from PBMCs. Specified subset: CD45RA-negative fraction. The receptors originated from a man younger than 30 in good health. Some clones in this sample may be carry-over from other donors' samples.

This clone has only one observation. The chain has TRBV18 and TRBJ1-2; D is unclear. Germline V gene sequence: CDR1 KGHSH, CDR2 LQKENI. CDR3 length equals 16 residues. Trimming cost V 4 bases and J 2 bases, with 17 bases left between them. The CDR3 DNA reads TGTGCCAGCTCACGCGGTGTCCCTACCCTAAACTATGGCTACACCTTC. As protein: CASSRGVPTLNYGYTF.

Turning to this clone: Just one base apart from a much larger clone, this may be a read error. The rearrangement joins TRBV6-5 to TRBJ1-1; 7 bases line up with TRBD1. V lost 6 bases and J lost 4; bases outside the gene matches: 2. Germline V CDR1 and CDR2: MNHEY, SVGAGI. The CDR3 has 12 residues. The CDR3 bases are TGTGCCAGCAGCCGACAGGGCACTGAAGCTTTCTTT. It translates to CASSRQGTEAFF.

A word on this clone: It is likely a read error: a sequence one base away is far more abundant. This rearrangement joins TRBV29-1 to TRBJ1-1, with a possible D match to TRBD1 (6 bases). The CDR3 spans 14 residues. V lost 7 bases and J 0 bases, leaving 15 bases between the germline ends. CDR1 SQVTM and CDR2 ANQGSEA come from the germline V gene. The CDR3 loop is CSAVTTGLNTEAFF. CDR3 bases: TGCAGCGCCGTTACGACAGGTCTGAACACTGAAGCTTTCTTT.

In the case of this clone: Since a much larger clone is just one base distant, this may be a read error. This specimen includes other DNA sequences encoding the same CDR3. In nucleotides, the CDR3 is TGTGCCAGCAGCTTAGAAGCGGCCCCATATGAGCAGTACTTC. Residues: CASSLEAAPYEQYF. The rearrangement uses TRBV5-4 and TRBJ2-7; a possible D gene is TRBD2 (5 bases). V was shortened by 2 bases and J by 7 bases, with 16 bases between the two germline ends. The CDR3 loop spans 14 amino acids. In germline, CDR1 is SGHNT, CDR2 YYREEE (reference sequence).

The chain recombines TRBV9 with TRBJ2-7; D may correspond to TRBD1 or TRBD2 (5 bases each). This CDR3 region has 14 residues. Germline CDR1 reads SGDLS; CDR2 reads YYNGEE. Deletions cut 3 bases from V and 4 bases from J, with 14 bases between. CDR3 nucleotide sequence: TGTGCCAGCAGCGCCCAGCCAGGGAGATACGAGCAGTACTTC. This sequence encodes CASSAQPGRYEQYF.

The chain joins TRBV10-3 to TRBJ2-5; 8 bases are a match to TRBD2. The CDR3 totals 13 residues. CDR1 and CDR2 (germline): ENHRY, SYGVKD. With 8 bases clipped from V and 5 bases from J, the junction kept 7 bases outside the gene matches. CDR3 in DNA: TGTGCCATCTGGGCGGGAGGTGGGGAGACCCAGTACTTC. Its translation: CAIWAGGGETQYF.

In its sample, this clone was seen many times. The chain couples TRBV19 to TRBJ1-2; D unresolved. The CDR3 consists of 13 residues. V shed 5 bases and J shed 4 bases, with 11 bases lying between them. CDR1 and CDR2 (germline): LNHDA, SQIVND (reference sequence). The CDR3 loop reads CASSGRAGYGYTF. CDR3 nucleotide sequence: TGTGCCAGTAGTGGGAGGGCTGGCTATGGCTACACCTTC.

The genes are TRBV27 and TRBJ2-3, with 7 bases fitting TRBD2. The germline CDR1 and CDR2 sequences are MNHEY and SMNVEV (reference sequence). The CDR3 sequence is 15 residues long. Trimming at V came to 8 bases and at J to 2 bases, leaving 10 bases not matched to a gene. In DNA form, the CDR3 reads TGTGCCAGCTCCCCCTCAGCGGGAACCACAGATACGCAGTATTTT. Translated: CASSPSAGTTDTQYF.

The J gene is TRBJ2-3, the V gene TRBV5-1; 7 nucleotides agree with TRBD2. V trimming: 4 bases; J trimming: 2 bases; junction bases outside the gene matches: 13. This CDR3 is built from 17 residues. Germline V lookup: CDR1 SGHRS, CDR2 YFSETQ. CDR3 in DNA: TGCGCCAGCAGCCATGGGGTAGGAGGGAGGGCCACAGATACGCAGTATTTT. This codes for CASSHGVGGRATDTQYF.

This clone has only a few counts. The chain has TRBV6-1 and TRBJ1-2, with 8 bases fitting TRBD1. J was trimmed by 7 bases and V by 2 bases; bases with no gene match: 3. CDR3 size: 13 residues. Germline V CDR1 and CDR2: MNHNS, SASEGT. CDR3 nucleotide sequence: TGTGCCAGCAGTGAAATTACAGGGGGTGGCTACACCTTC. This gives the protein CASSEITGGGYTF.